The present T cell receptor beta chain was sequenced within a study of T cells in Graves' hyperthyroidism and ophthalmopathy. Ten or more counts support this clonotype. Its antigen remains unknown. Study-wide findings and caveats: Ophthalmopathy and stable hyperthyroidism were told apart by a 13 V-J model.

The CDR3 regions of TCR beta were amplified from RNA transcripts. The HTBI primer set served for first-round RT-PCR of the TCR CDR3. A single record per CDR3 protein comes from TCRdb applying MiXCR to the multiplex PCR reads. The data contain around 190,000 distinct CDR3 sequences, 15% to 20% of them singletons. The CDR3 covers 13 residues. Trimming removed 6 bases from V and 3 bases from J, with 11 bases in between. Germline CDR1 is MNHNS and CDR2 is SASEGT. Sequenced input: blood. The TCR sequence derives from a woman in her 50s with Graves' hyperthyroidism. The chain uses TRBV6-1 and TRBJ1-1; D uncertain. The CDR3 DNA reads as TGTGCCAGCAGCCGAAGGTTGGACACTGAAGCTTTCTTT. Its translation: CASSRRLDTEAFF.